A single sample gave rise to the 6 T cell receptor beta chains below, sequenced in a study of metastatic and nonmetastatic thyroid tumors. Using MiXCR, TCRdb re-called clones from the PCR reads. The table records around 64,000 clones, roughly 4.1% of them present only once. Patients were all untreated before their thyroid surgery. Specimen: blood. These receptor sequences come from a female donor with papillary thyroid cancer or a benign thyroid nodule (not recorded which). Some clones in this sample may be carry-over from other donors' samples.

In this sample, this clone turned up many times. The same CDR3 arises from other DNA sequences in this sample as well. The chain joins TRBV30 to TRBJ1-1, with 8 positions matching TRBD1. Per germline, CDR1 GTSNPN and CDR2 SVGIG (reference sequence). V shed 5 bases, J shed 2 bases, and the junction held 4 bases outside the gene matches. The CDR3 runs 13 residues. CDR3 residues: CAWSTGVNTEAFF. For the CDR3, the DNA is TGTGCCTGGTCGACAGGGGTAAACACTGAAGCTTTCTTT.

This clone was found many times. At one boundary the junction diverges from the germline segment, which might be a read error. The J gene is TRBJ2-1, the V gene TRBV7-3; TRBD1 aligns across 7 bases. CDR3 length equals 15 residues. The V gene's germline CDR1 is SGHTA and CDR2 FQGTGA. CDR3 region: CASSLTGDGYNEQFF. The CDR3 DNA reads as TGTGCCAGCAGCCTAACAGGGGACGGCTACAATGAGCAGTTCTTC. Filled out from reference TRBV7-3 and TRBJ2-1, the complete variable domain reads GAGVSQTPSNKVTEKGKYVELRCDPISGHTALYWYRQSLGQGPEFLIYFQGTGAADDSGLPNDRFFAVRPEGSVSTLKIQRTERGDSAVYLCASSLTGDGYNEQFFGPGTRLTVL.

This clone has at least ten counts. The sample has other DNA sequences that encode this CDR3 too. V usage is TRBV7-3 and J usage is TRBJ1-1, with D possibly matching TRBD1 (6 bases). CDR3 size: 14 residues. The V end was cut by 4 bases, the J end by 3 bases, with 12 bases between. Germline CDR1 and CDR2: SGHTA and FQGTGA. The CDR3, as DNA: TGTGCCAGCAGCTCACAGGGAGCCGACACTGAAGCTTTCTTT. It encodes CASSSQGADTEAFF.

In this sample, this clone turned up many times. CDR3 region: CASSQDYPWGYTF. The CDR3 coding sequence is TGTGCCAGCAGCCAAGACTATCCCTGGGGCTACACCTTC. This chain uses TRBV3-1 with TRBJ1-2, with unresolved D. Germline-derived CDR1 and CDR2 are LGHDT and YNNKEL (reference sequence). The CDR3 is 13 amino acids. Trimming removed 0 bases from V and 8 bases from J, with 10 bases in between. Combining the CDR3 with reference TRBV3-1 and TRBJ1-2 gives the whole variable domain DTAVSQTPKYLVTQMGNDKSIKCEQNLGHDTMYWYKQDSKKFLKIMFSYNNKELIINETVPNRFSPKSPDKAHLNLHINSLELGDSAVYFCASSQDYPWGYTFGSGTRLTVV.

In its sample, this clone was seen a few times. The gene calls are TRBV2 and TRBJ1-2; D not resolved. This CDR3 region has 12 residues. V gave up 6 bases and J gave up 8 bases, with 13 bases separating them. CDR1 and CDR2 from the germline V gene are SNHLY and FYNNEI. CDR3 nucleotide sequence: TGTGCCAGCAGCGGGGAAGTAGAAGGCTACACCTTC. Residues: CASSGEVEGYTF.

This clone was seen only a few times. The chain has TRBV28 and TRBJ2-3; TRBD2 matches at 9 bases. V lost 7 bases and J lost 3; bases outside the gene matches: 2. Germline-derived CDR1 and CDR2 are MDHEN and SYDVKM. This CDR3 is 13 amino acids long. The chain's CDR3 is CASKLAGTDTQYF. In DNA form, the CDR3 reads TGTGCCAGCAAGCTAGCGGGAACAGATACGCAGTATTTT.